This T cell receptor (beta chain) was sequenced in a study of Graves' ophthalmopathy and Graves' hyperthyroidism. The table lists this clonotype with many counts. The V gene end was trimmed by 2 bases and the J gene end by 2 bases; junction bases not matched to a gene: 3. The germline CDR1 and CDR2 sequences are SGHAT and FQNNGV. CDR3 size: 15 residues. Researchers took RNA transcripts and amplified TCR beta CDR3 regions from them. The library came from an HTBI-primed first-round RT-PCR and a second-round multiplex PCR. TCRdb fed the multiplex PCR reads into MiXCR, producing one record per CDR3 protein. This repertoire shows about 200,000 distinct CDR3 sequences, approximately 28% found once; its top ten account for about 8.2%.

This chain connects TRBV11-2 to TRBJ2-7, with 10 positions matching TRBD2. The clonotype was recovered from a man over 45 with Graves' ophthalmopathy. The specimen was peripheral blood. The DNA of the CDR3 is TGTGCCAGCAGCTTACTACTAGCGGGACCCTACGAGCAGTACTTC. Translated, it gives CASSLLLAGPYEQYF.